This T cell receptor (beta chain) appears in the sequencing data of a study of regulatory T cells in long-lasting Graves disease. Study-wide points: TRBV28, TRBJ1-2 and TRBJ2-5 were segments that persistent disease favored.

Specified time point: newly diagnosed GD, antithyroid drugs for less than 3 months. PBMC-derived RNA was used for the TCR library. iRepertoire HTBI primers and Arm-PCR of CDR3 regions built TCR beta libraries. Each CDR3 protein gets one entry after TCRdb re-called the multiplex PCR reads with MiXCR. This sample carries 520,000 or so distinct CDR3 sequences, around 12% of them seen once, and the ten largest clones take roughly 8.2%. Germline V lookup: CDR1 WNHNN, CDR2 SYGVQD (reference sequence). This CDR3 has 13 residues. V was shortened by 0 bases and J by 7 bases, with 7 bases between the two germline ends. The sample holds many counts of this clonotype. Its antigen remains unknown. The sample also formed part of further work on T cells in Graves' hyperthyroidism and ophthalmopathy. From that second work: Clinical symptoms, serum thyroxine, TRAb, thyroid ultrasound and orbital computed tomography established diagnosis.

The material sequenced was peripheral blood mononuclear cells (PBMCs), taken at new diagnosis, from a patient treated with antithyroid drugs. V gene TRBV10-1 combines with J gene TRBJ2-1, with unresolved D. The clonotype comes from a woman in her twenties or thirties with Graves disease. The CDR3 bases are TGCGCCAGCAGTGAGTCGCTGATTAATGAGCAGTTCTTC. Its protein product is CASSESLINEQFF.